This T cell receptor beta chain appears in the sequencing data of a study of CD8 T cells in Susac syndrome. Trimming left V 3 bases short and J 3 bases short, with 9 bases between. CDR3 length: 12 residues. The germline gives CDR1 SQVTM, CDR2 ANQGSEA. An input of 0.5 to 1 ug of RNA was subjected to reverse transcription using random hexamers. Each CDR3 protein is one row after TCRdb ran MiXCR on the immunoSEQ multiplex PCR reads. The repertoire holds approximately 70,000 distinct CDR3 sequences, with 95% as singletons. This clonotype appeared a few times. This TCR came from a human donor in good health. The rearrangement uses TRBV29-1 and TRBJ2-7; possibly TRBD2 for D (5 bases). Sample: CD8+ T cells from PBMCs. This CDR3 is CSVDAGNYEQYF. The CDR3 bases are TGCAGCGTTGACGCCGGGAACTACGAGCAGTACTTC.